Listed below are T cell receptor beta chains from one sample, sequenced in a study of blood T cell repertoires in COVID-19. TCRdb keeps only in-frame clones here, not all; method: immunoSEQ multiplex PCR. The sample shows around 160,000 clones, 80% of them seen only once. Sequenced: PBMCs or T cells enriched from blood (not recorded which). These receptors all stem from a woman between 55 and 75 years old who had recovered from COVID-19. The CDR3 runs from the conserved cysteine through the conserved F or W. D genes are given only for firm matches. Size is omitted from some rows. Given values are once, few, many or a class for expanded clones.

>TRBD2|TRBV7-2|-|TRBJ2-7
TGTGCCAGCAGCTTGGTGGCTAGCGGGGGGGGCTACGAGCAGTACTTC
CASSLVASGGGYEQYF
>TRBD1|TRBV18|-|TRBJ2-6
TGTGCCAGCTCACCAAGCCAACAGGGGTCCGGGGCCAACGTCCTGACTTTC
CASSPSQQGSGANVLTF
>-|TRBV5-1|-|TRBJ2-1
TGCGCCAGCAGCTTTTTGAGGGGGGGATCTACCTACAATGAGCAGTTCTTC
CASSFLRGGSTYNEQFF
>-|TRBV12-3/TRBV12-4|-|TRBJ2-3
TGTGCCAGCTCCCATGCAGATACGCAGTATTTT
CASSHADTQYF
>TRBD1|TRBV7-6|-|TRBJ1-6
TGTGCCAGCAGCCCGAGACAGGGAAGTAATTCACCCCTCCACTTT
CASSPRQGSNSPLHF
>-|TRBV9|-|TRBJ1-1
TGTGCCAGCAGCGTATCCGGGGTTCGCACTGAAGCTTTCTTT
CASSVSGVRTEAFF
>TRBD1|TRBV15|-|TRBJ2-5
TGTGCCACCAGCAGCGGACAGGGCCCTGAGACCCAGTACTTC
CATSSGQGPETQYF
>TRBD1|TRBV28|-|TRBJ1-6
TGTGCCAGCACCCTCAATCGGCCAGGGGGCAATTCACCCCTCCACTTT
CASTLNRPGGNSPLHF
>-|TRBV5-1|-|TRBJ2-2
TGCGCCAGCAGCTTCTCACTCAACACCGGGGAGCTGTTTTTT
CASSFSLNTGELFF
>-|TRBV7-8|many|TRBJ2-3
TGTGCCAGCAGCTCCCGACCGGGGAAAAGCACAGATACGCAGTATTTT
CASSSRPGKSTDTQYF
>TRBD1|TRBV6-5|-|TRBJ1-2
TGTGCCAGCCACAGGGGGGCGGGATCCTATGGCTACACCTTC
CASHRGAGSYGYTF
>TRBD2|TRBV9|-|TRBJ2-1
TGTGCCAGCAGCGCAGTGAATAGCGGGGGGGCATACAATGAGCAGTTCTTC
CASSAVNSGGAYNEQFF
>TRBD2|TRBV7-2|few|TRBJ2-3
TGTGCCAGCAGCTTAGAGGTAGCGGGGGGGGGTACGCAGTATTTT
CASSLEVAGGGTQYF
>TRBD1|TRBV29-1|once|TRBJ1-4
TGCAGCGTTGACCAGGGACAGGAAAAACTGTTTTTT
CSVDQGQEKLFF